The 20 T cell receptor beta chains below come from one sample, sequenced in a study of blood T cell dynamics during melanoma immunotherapy. Regarding time point: week 3, after first cycle of checkpoint inhibitor. Clones were read by immunoSEQ multiplex PCR, and TCRdb kept only the in-frame ones, dropping some. Of approximately 9,600 clones listed, around 86% were seen once; the top ten hold 1% to 1.2%. Specimen: blood, collected from a patient treated with checkpoint blockade. These receptors were collected from a human donor with melanoma.

The chain is built from TRBV11-3 and TRBJ2-1, with D possibly matching TRBD1 (6 bases). Germline V gives CDR1 SGHNT, CDR2 YENEEA. This CDR3 region has 15 residues. Between the trimmed V and J ends, which lost 0 bases and 5 bases, there was a span of 11 bases. CDR3 sequence reads: CASSLEQGTHNEQFF. CDR3 coding DNA: TGTGCCAGCAGCTTAGAGCAGGGGACCCACAATGAGCAGTTCTTC.

The chain uses TRBV6-1 and TRBJ1-5; 7 bases are a match to TRBD1. CDR3 length equals 15 residues. CDR1 MNHNS and CDR2 SASEGT come from the germline V gene. Trimming at V came to 7 bases and at J to 0 bases, leaving 6 bases not matched to a gene. CDR3 protein: CASTWDSDSNQPQHF. The CDR3 nucleotides read TGTGCCAGCACCTGGGACAGCGATAGCAATCAGCCCCAGCATTTT.

This rearrangement joins TRBV5-1 to TRBJ2-5, with D perhaps TRBD1 or TRBD2 (5 bases each). The CDR3 has 15 residues. Trimming took off 2 bases at V and 5 bases at J, with 16 bases between the two ends. CDR1 SGHRS and CDR2 YFSETQ come from the germline V gene. This CDR3 reads CASSLVGTVGETQYF. The CDR3, as DNA: TGCGCCAGCAGCTTAGTCGGGACGGTGGGGGAGACCCAGTACTTC.

The chain recombines TRBV6-4 with TRBJ1-2; 7 positions agree with TRBD1. The CDR3 is 14 residues long. Germline trimming cut 4 bases from V and 6 bases from J; bases unmatched to any gene: 8. CDR1 MRHNA and CDR2 SNTAGT come from the germline V gene. CDR3 coding DNA: TGTGCCAGCAGTGCTCTTTCCGGGACAGATGGCTACACCTTC. This encodes CASSALSGTDGYTF.

J is TRBJ1-1 and V is TRBV5-1; 9 bases align to TRBD1. This CDR3 is built from 13 residues. The ends lost 3 bases at V and 7 bases at J; junction bases unmatched: 4. The germline CDR1 and CDR2 sequences are SGHRS and YFSETQ. The DNA for the CDR3 is TGCGCCAGCAGCTACGACAGGGGGGTTGAAGCTTTCTTT. Its translation is CASSYDRGVEAFF. The full variable domain, with the rest looked up from reference TRBV5-1 and TRBJ1-1, is KAGVTQTPRYLIKTRGQQVTLSCSPISGHRSVSWYQQTPGQGLQFLFEYFSETQRNKGNFPGRFSGRQFSNSRSEMNVSTLELGDSALYLCASSYDRGVEAFFGQGTRLTVV.

The V and J genes are TRBV6-5 and TRBJ1-4; weak D call: TRBD1 (5 bases). Germline values: CDR1 MNHEY, CDR2 SVGAGI. Between the trimmed V and J ends, which lost 6 bases and 10 bases, there was a span of 18 bases. CDR3 size: 14 residues. The DNA for the CDR3 is TGTGCCAGCAGCGATCGTTTGGGGGTTGGAAAACTGTTTTTT. It translates to CASSDRLGVGKLFF.

The chain carries TRBV5-6 and TRBJ1-6; D remains ambiguous. Trimming cost V 3 bases and J 3 bases, with 7 bases left between them. CDR3 length: 14 amino acids. Germline CDR1 and CDR2: SGHDT and YYEEEE. The CDR3 is CASSSAGYNSPLHF. The CDR3 DNA sequence: TGTGCCAGCAGCTCGGCAGGCTATAATTCACCCCTCCACTTT.

This chain links TRBV7-3 with TRBJ2-3; 8 bases line up with TRBD2. V dropped 0 bases and J dropped 3; count of bases not matched to a gene: 2. The CDR3 runs 15 residues. Germline-derived CDR1 and CDR2 are SGHTA and FQGTGA. The CDR3 loop is CASSLTSGETDTQYF. The CDR3 bases are TGTGCCAGCAGCTTAACTAGCGGGGAAACAGATACGCAGTATTTT.

The V call is TRBV6-5, the J call TRBJ2-2; 7 bases align to TRBD2. The J segment lost 7 bases and the V segment lost 5 bases, leaving 7 bases of the junction unmatched. This CDR3 spans 14 amino acids. From germline, CDR1 is MNHEY and CDR2 SVGAGI. In nucleotides, the CDR3 is TGTGCCAGCAGTCGGCGCCGGGGGGTCGGGGAGCTGTTTTTT. It translates to CASSRRRGVGELFF.

The CDR3 region has the DNA TGTGCCAGCAGCTTGGCATGGGACAGGGGCCCCAACTATGGCTACACCTTC. Encoded protein: CASSLAWDRGPNYGYTF. The chain links TRBV5-6 to TRBJ1-2; TRBD1 agrees at 10 bases. Germline V gene data show CDR1 as SGHDT and CDR2 as YYEEEE. CDR3 size: 17 residues. Germline trimming cut 0 bases from V and 2 bases from J; bases unmatched to any gene: 7.

This rearrangement joins TRBV7-2 to TRBJ2-1; D call uncertain. Germline CDR1 and CDR2: SGHTA and FQGNSA. The CDR3 runs 16 residues. V shed 1 base and J shed 0 bases, with 10 bases lying between them. CDR3 bases: TGTGCCAGCAGCTTAGGGCCCGGAAACTCCTACAATGAGCAGTTCTTC. Protein: CASSLGPGNSYNEQFF.

The chain links TRBV7-9 to TRBJ1-1, with D possibly TRBD1 on 5 matching bases. V lost 5 bases and J 0 bases, leaving 19 bases between the germline ends. This CDR3 contains 17 residues. CDR1 SEHNR and CDR2 FQNEAQ come from the germline V gene (reference sequence). The CDR3 DNA is TGTGCCAGCAGCCCTAGGGGTATAATAAATTTGAACACTGAAGCTTTCTTT. Amino acids: CASSPRGIINLNTEAFF.

V usage is TRBV4-3 and J usage is TRBJ2-3; TRBD2 might be the D (5 bases). Germline V gene sequence: CDR1 LGHNA, CDR2 YSLEER. The CDR3 totals 15 residues. Trimming took 3 bases from V and 2 from J, leaving 12 bases between them. CDR3 sequence: CASSQDSKPTDTQYF. In DNA form, the CDR3 reads TGCGCCAGCAGCCAGGACTCGAAACCCACAGATACGCAGTATTTT.

The CDR3 nucleotides are TGTGCCAGCAGCGCACTCGGGGGAGATACTGAAGCTTTCTTT. Its protein is CASSALGGDTEAFF. The chain combines TRBV7-9 with TRBJ1-1; tentatively, D is TRBD1 (5 bases). V was pared by 5 bases and J by 5 bases, with 15 bases between. This CDR3 has 14 amino acids. CDR1 and CDR2 (germline): SEHNR, FQNEAQ (reference sequence). The full variable domain, completed using reference TRBV7-9 and TRBJ1-1, is DTGVSQNPRHKITKRGQNVTFRCDPISEHNRLYWYRQTLGQGPEFLTYFQNEAQLEKSRLLSDRFSAERPKGSFSTLEIQRTEQGDSAMYLCASSALGGDTEAFFGQGTRLTVV.

The chain has TRBV29-1 and TRBJ2-3; maybe TRBD2 (6 bases). V dropped 4 bases and J dropped 0 bases, with 11 bases sitting between them. This CDR3 comprises 14 residues. Germline V CDR1 and CDR2: SQVTM, ANQGSEA. Here the CDR3 DNA reads TGCAGCGTTGTGGAGCGGGTTAGCACAGATACGCAGTATTTT. Protein: CSVVERVSTDTQYF.

The chain links TRBV11-2 to TRBJ2-1, with D possibly TRBD2 on 7 matching bases. In germline, CDR1 is SGHAT, CDR2 FQNNGV. The CDR3 length is 18 residues. V was trimmed by 1 base and J by 1 base, leaving 17 bases between them. For the CDR3, the DNA is TGTGCCAGCAGCTTAGTCGGGGCGGGGGCCTATTCCTACAATGAGCAGTTCTTC. Translation gives CASSLVGAGAYSYNEQFF.

CDR3 sequence (DNA): TGTGCCAGCTCACCACCCCCCGGGACAGCTGAAAAACTGTTTTTT. Translated: CASSPPPGTAEKLFF. This chain uses TRBV18 with TRBJ1-4; TRBD1 agrees at 7 bases. CDR3 size: 15 residues. Germline V CDR1 and CDR2: KGHSH, LQKENI. Germline trimming cut 0 bases from V and 7 bases from J; bases unmatched to any gene: 5.

This clone was detected only a few times. The J gene is TRBJ1-6, the V gene TRBV6-6; 7 nucleotides align to TRBD1. Trimming took 6 bases from V and 5 from J; bases not matched to a gene: 7. This CDR3 comprises 15 residues. Germline-derived CDR1 and CDR2 are MNHNY and SVGAGI (reference sequence). The CDR3: CASSPGTAHNSPLHF. The CDR3 nucleotides are TGTGCCAGCAGCCCGGGGACAGCTCATAATTCACCCCTCCACTTT.

This clone appeared once. The chain recombines TRBV5-4 with TRBJ1-1; 7 bases fit TRBD1. V trimming: 4 bases; J trimming: 5 bases; junction bases outside the gene matches: 8. CDR1 SGHNT and CDR2 YYREEE come from the germline V gene (reference sequence). This CDR3 contains 14 residues. The CDR3 DNA sequence: TGTGCCAGCAGCCGACAGGGTTCGAGGACTGAAGCTTTCTTT. The encoded protein is CASSRQGSRTEAFF.

CDR3 nucleotide sequence: TGCAGCTCCCACGGAGGAATGAACACTGAAGCTTTCTTT. As protein: CSSHGGMNTEAFF. This sequence joins TRBV29-1 and TRBJ1-1, with D uncertain. Deletions cut 8 bases from V and 0 bases from J, with 13 bases between. This CDR3 region has 13 residues. Germline assignment: CDR1 SQVTM and CDR2 ANQGSEA.